Listed below are T cell receptor beta chains from one sample, sequenced in a study of beta chain features in type 1 diabetes. Profiling relied on immunoSEQ multiplex PCR, and the TCRdb table lists in-frame clones only, not all of them. Found here are a few hundred thousand clones, roughly 20% of them singletons; the top ten hold 0.028%. Sample: naive CD4+ T cells from blood. The receptor source for this set is a woman aged 40 to 50 with type 1 diabetes. The conserved cysteine and the conserved F or W are not part of the CDR3 here.

TRBV7-9 | ASSLARGNYGYT
TRBV4-1 | ASSHEKFTTGELF
TRBV7-3 | ASSSRVANVLT
TRBV19 | ASSRMTGASYNEQF
TRBV7-6 | ASSEGQGKVDEQY
TRBV4-2 | ASSQGSAGGPEAF
TRBV7-3 | ASSTGTGNTEAF
TRBV19 | ASSIEGRDQPQH
TRBV19 | ASTVEQGETQY
TRBV19 | ASEGAEHQPQH
TRBV7-9 | ASSLLDSTEAF
TRBV2 | ASSLGTGELF
TRBV30 | AWDGVVYGYT
TRBV10-3 | AIRNRTSGNEQF
TRBV6-6 | ASSPATGRTEAF
TRBV28 | ASSPLYEQY
TRBV30 | AWMGTGFTGELF
TRBV7-7 | ASSPGDRGYEQY
TRBV5-6 | ASSLSATSGSNEQY
TRBV5-4 | ASSFPGQGNTEAF
TRBV29-1 | SVDSYTEAF
TRBV4-1 | ASSQGAGVGYTETQY
TRBV9 | ASGRSYEQY
TRBV28 | ASTEGSPGSSYNSPLH
TRBV4-2 | ASSQDYVQETQY
TRBV7-9 | ASSLLGDYEQY
TRBV7-3 | ASSLKGADKNIQY
TRBV7-2 | ASSLDRGAGETQY
TRBV28 | ASSLDPGTVNTEAF
TRBV11-3 | ASSSVYTDTQY
TRBV7-9 | ASSSLNWQGLEQF
TRBV28 | ASSLQRETQY
TRBV30 | AWNRDTSRAQETQY
TRBV4-3 | ASSPDAQGDTDTQY
TRBV18 | ASSNQLAGETQY
TRBV30 | AWQGSNTEAF
TRBV27 | ASSLRAGPYSETQY
TRBV7-9 | ASSPDRGTGTEAF
TRBV9 | ASSGRTRSYNEQF
TRBV5-6 | ASSPTEGMHTQY
TRBV5-4 | ASSRLAGGPGGTDTQY